These T cell receptor beta chains were read from a single sample in a study of cytomegalovirus exposure and HLA in healthy donors. Data came from immunoSEQ multiplex PCR; TCRdb stores just in-frame clones and leaves some out. The data show about 98,000 clones, over 65% seen once. The sequenced sample was PBMCs. The origin of the receptors is a male donor in good health and CMV-seronegative. The CDR3 runs from the conserved cysteine through the conserved F or W. Each record gives: V gene, clone size, J gene, D gene, CDR3 protein, CDR3 DNA. The D gene is left open where the match is weak. Only part of the rows carry a size: once, few, many, or a class if the clone is expanded.

V: TRBV15; size: -; J: TRBJ2-2; D: TRBD2; CDR3: CATSRVGVGGRATGELFF; DNA: TGTGCCACCAGCAGAGTGGGGGTAGGAGGGAGGGCAACTGGGGAGCTGTTTTTT
V: TRBV6-6; size: -; J: TRBJ2-7; D: -; CDR3: CASSYSEHYEQYF; DNA: TGTGCCAGCAGTTACAGCGAGCACTACGAGCAGTACTTC
V: TRBV30; size: -; J: TRBJ2-7; D: -; CDR3: CAWSEQSWVEQYF; DNA: TGTGCCTGGAGTGAACAGAGCTGGGTAGAGCAGTACTTC
V: TRBV29-1; size: -; J: TRBJ2-1; D: TRBD2; CDR3: CSVATSGSSYNEQFF; DNA: TGCAGCGTGGCAACTAGCGGGAGCTCCTACAATGAGCAGTTCTTC
V: TRBV28; size: -; J: TRBJ2-1; D: TRBD2; CDR3: CASSLSSGGSYNEQFF; DNA: TGTGCCAGCAGTTTGAGTAGCGGGGGCTCCTACAATGAGCAGTTCTTC
V: TRBV15; size: -; J: TRBJ1-5; D: -; CDR3: CATRSASENNQPQHF; DNA: TGTGCCACCAGATCCGCGTCTGAGAACAATCAGCCCCAGCATTTT
V: TRBV6-1; size: -; J: TRBJ1-1; D: -; CDR3: CASSESVGWRAFF; DNA: TGTGCCAGCAGTGAATCTGTAGGGTGGAGGGCTTTCTTT
V: TRBV5-1; size: -; J: TRBJ2-7; D: TRBD2; CDR3: CASSLNSGAAYEQYF; DNA: TGCGCCAGCAGCTTGAACAGCGGGGCCGCCTACGAGCAGTACTTC
V: TRBV6-6; size: -; J: TRBJ2-7; D: TRBD1; CDR3: CASTTGGSYEQYF; DNA: TGTGCCAGCACGACAGGGGGCTCCTACGAGCAGTACTTC
V: TRBV5-4; size: -; J: TRBJ1-1; D: -; CDR3: CASSRQTDSGTEAFF; DNA: TGTGCCAGCAGCAGACAAACGGACTCTGGCACTGAAGCTTTCTTT
V: TRBV2; size: -; J: TRBJ1-1; D: -; CDR3: CASGQAGLPRSFEAFF; DNA: TGTGCCAGCGGGCAGGCAGGCTTACCCCGCTCCTTTGAAGCTTTCTTT
V: TRBV5-4; size: -; J: TRBJ2-1; D: TRBD2; CDR3: CASSPGTSGSSYNEQFF; DNA: TGTGCCAGCAGCCCTGGGACTAGCGGGAGTAGTTACAATGAGCAGTTCTTC
V: TRBV11-2; size: -; J: TRBJ2-1; D: -; CDR3: CASSLTGTFDEQFF; DNA: TGTGCCAGCAGCTTAACCGGGACTTTCGATGAGCAGTTCTTC
V: TRBV7-2; size: -; J: TRBJ1-2; D: -; CDR3: CASRPGVADGYTF; DNA: TGTGCCAGCAGGCCAGGGGTTGCGGATGGCTACACCTTC
V: TRBV28; size: few; J: TRBJ2-3; D: TRBD2; CDR3: CASSGSTDTQYF; DNA: TGTGCCAGTAGCGGGAGTACAGATACGCAGTATTTT
V: TRBV29-1; size: few; J: TRBJ1-3; D: -; CDR3: CSVHSGNTIYF; DNA: TGCAGCGTCCACTCTGGAAACACCATATATTTT
V: TRBV7-2; size: -; J: TRBJ1-1; D: TRBD1; CDR3: CASSLKGATEAFF; DNA: TGTGCCAGCAGCTTAAAGGGGGCGACTGAAGCTTTCTTT
V: TRBV7-6; size: few; J: TRBJ2-3; D: TRBD2; CDR3: CASSTPGTSGSDTQYF; DNA: TGTGCCAGCAGCACCCCCGGGACTAGCGGGAGTGATACGCAGTATTTT
V: TRBV5-1; size: few; J: TRBJ2-1; D: -; CDR3: CASSEKLDEQFF; DNA: TGCGCCAGCAGCGAGAAGCTCGATGAGCAGTTCTTC
V: TRBV9; size: medium-sized; J: TRBJ2-6; D: -; CDR3: CASSVEVGTFSGANVLTF; DNA: TGTGCCAGCAGCGTAGAGGTGGGGACTTTCTCTGGGGCCAACGTCCTGACTTTC
V: TRBV19; size: -; J: TRBJ2-7; D: TRBD1; CDR3: CASRLEDRVHEQYF; DNA: TGTGCCAGTAGGCTGGAGGACAGGGTCCACGAGCAGTACTTC
V: TRBV5-4; size: -; J: TRBJ2-5; D: TRBD1; CDR3: CASSRGQAQETQYF; DNA: TGTGCCAGCAGTAGGGGACAGGCCCAAGAGACCCAGTACTTC
V: TRBV19; size: -; J: TRBJ2-7; D: TRBD1; CDR3: CASSIWTGGAGEQYF; DNA: TGTGCCAGTAGTATATGGACAGGGGGCGCGGGGGAGCAGTACTTC
V: TRBV28; size: once; J: TRBJ2-1; D: TRBD2; CDR3: CASSIKGLALLLTSYNEQFF; DNA: TGTGCCAGCAGTATAAAGGGACTAGCACTACTTCTAACCTCCTACAATGAGCAGTTCTTC
V: TRBV9; size: -; J: TRBJ2-7; D: TRBD1; CDR3: CASSGPSRTGWAYEQYF; DNA: TGTGCCAGCAGCGGCCCCTCCCGGACAGGGTGGGCCTACGAGCAGTACTTC
V: TRBV28; size: -; J: TRBJ1-2; D: TRBD1; CDR3: CASSLSGTGYYGYTF; DNA: TGTGCCAGCAGTTTAAGCGGGACAGGGTACTATGGCTACACCTTC
V: TRBV5-6; size: few; J: TRBJ1-5; D: TRBD1; CDR3: CASSSTDRAGSNQPQHF; DNA: TGTGCCAGCAGCTCAACGGACAGGGCGGGTAGCAATCAGCCCCAGCATTTT
V: TRBV7-2; size: -; J: TRBJ2-3; D: -; CDR3: CASSLAGGGADTQYF; DNA: TGTGCCAGCAGCTTAGCCGGGGGAGGTGCAGATACGCAGTATTTT
V: TRBV28; size: -; J: TRBJ2-3; D: TRBD2; CDR3: CASSLGPGLGPTDTQYF; DNA: TGTGCCAGCAGCCTGGGCCCGGGACTAGGGCCTACAGATACGCAGTATTTT
V: TRBV2; size: -; J: TRBJ1-1; D: -; CDR3: CASSEDSLNTEAFF; DNA: TGTGCCAGCAGTGAAGACAGTTTGAACACTGAAGCTTTCTTT
V: TRBV2; size: -; J: TRBJ1-1; D: -; CDR3: CASSESGSTEAFF; DNA: TGTGCCAGCAGTGAATCTGGGAGCACTGAAGCTTTCTTT
V: TRBV27; size: -; J: TRBJ1-4; D: -; CDR3: CASSLARGDTEKLFF; DNA: TGTGCCAGCAGTTTAGCGCGGGGGGATACCGAAAAACTGTTTTTT
V: TRBV28; size: -; J: TRBJ2-7; D: -; CDR3: CASSLIQTYEQYF; DNA: TGTGCCAGCAGTTTAATACAGACCTACGAGCAGTACTTC
V: TRBV30; size: once; J: TRBJ2-1; D: TRBD2; CDR3: CAWTRTSGSYEQFF; DNA: TGTGCCTGGACCCGGACTAGCGGGAGCTATGAGCAGTTCTTC